The 20 T cell receptor beta chains reported below all come from one sample, sequenced in a study of shared clonotypes between healthy human individuals. The protocol was immunoSEQ multiplex PCR, while the TCRdb copy is restricted to in-frame clones and leaves out a portion. The repertoire holds 170,000 or so clones, with approximately 61% as singletons. The sequenced sample was memory CD4+ T cells sorted from blood. The sample's subset: CD45RA-negative fraction. All receptors come from a man aged 25-45 years in good health.

This clone was seen a few times. The J gene is TRBJ2-7, the V gene TRBV27; 10 positions agree with TRBD2. V trimming: 3 bases; J trimming: 4 bases; junction bases outside the gene matches: 9. This CDR3 has 16 residues. CDR1 and CDR2 from the germline V gene are MNHEY and SMNVEV (reference sequence). The CDR3, as DNA: TGTGCCAGCAGTTTTTTTGGGGCTAGCGGGGGATACGAGCAGTACTTC. Its protein product is CASSFFGASGGYEQYF.

The chain employs TRBV5-1 and TRBJ2-1, with D uncertain. The length of the CDR3 is 14 residues. V lost 6 bases to trimming and J lost 5 bases, with 15 bases between them. Germline V CDR1 and CDR2: SGHRS, YFSETQ. Here the CDR3 reads CASTRNSADNEQFF. The CDR3 nucleotides are TGCGCCAGCACAAGAAACTCTGCCGACAATGAGCAGTTCTTC.

This clone was recorded only once. V usage is TRBV28 and J usage is TRBJ1-2; D is unclear. V lost 5 bases, J lost 8 bases, and 18 bases lay in between. This CDR3 is 14 amino acids long. In germline, CDR1 is MDHEN, CDR2 SYDVKM. The CDR3 sequence is CASSTTTDVRGYTF. Here the CDR3 DNA reads TGTGCCAGCAGTACTACAACAGATGTCAGAGGCTACACCTTC.

This clone came up once. The chain carries TRBV7-9 and TRBJ2-1, with 7 bases that match TRBD1. This CDR3 contains 14 residues. V gave up 4 bases and J gave up 3 bases; unmatched junction bases: 3. CDR1 is SEHNR, CDR2 FQNEAQ, per germline (reference sequence). CDR3 DNA sequence: TGTGCCAGCAGCTATGGACAGGTCTACAATGAGCAGTTCTTC. Its protein product is CASSYGQVYNEQFF.

Many counts were recorded for this clone. The V and J genes are TRBV29-1 and TRBJ2-1; D possibly corresponds to TRBD2 (5 bases). This CDR3 has 13 amino acids. Germline CDR1 SQVTM, CDR2 ANQGSEA. Trimming removed 6 bases from V and 4 bases from J, with 13 bases in between. CDR3 DNA sequence: TGCAGCGTGGACTTGAGGGATTACAATGAGCAGTTCTTC. It encodes CSVDLRDYNEQFF.

This clone has at least ten counts. V is TRBV19 and J is TRBJ2-4, with TRBD2 identical over 10 bases. The CDR3 has 13 amino acids. Germline V lookup: CDR1 LNHDA, CDR2 SQIVND (reference sequence). Unmatched junction bases numbered 3, after V lost 5 bases and J lost 8 bases. The CDR3 spells CASSESGRDIQYF. The CDR3 bases are TGTGCCAGTAGTGAAAGCGGGAGGGACATTCAGTACTTC.

The gene calls are TRBV9 and TRBJ1-3, with no clear D. This CDR3 contains 17 residues. The germline V gene encodes CDR1 SGDLS and CDR2 YYNGEE. Trimming took 0 bases from V and 0 from J, leaving 13 bases between them. CDR3 amino acids: CASSVAVGQPSGNTIYF. CDR3 nucleotides: TGTGCCAGCAGCGTAGCTGTAGGGCAGCCCTCTGGAAACACCATATATTTT.

V usage is TRBV5-1 and J usage is TRBJ1-1; D uncertain. The CDR3 consists of 15 residues. Trimming removed 3 bases at V and 2 bases at J, with 14 bases between. Germline CDR1 reads SGHRS; CDR2 reads YFSETQ. CDR3 DNA sequence: TGCGCCAGCAGCTCACGACCCTCCGGAAACACTGAAGCTTTCTTT. Amino acid sequence: CASSSRPSGNTEAFF.

V and J are TRBV9 and TRBJ2-5; D gene unclear. Germline CDR1 and CDR2: SGDLS and YYNGEE. This CDR3 has 14 residues. V lost 4 bases and J lost 3, with 13 bases in between. CDR3 coding DNA: TGTGCCAGCAGCACTGACTTCCCAGAAGAGACCCAGTACTTC. Translation: CASSTDFPEETQYF.

The rearrangement links TRBV5-1 to TRBJ2-5; unclear D gene. The CDR3 is made up of 13 amino acids. The germline CDR1 and CDR2 sequences are SGHRS and YFSETQ. V lost 5 bases and J lost 1, with 9 bases in between. In nucleotides, the CDR3 is TGCGCCAGCAGTCTAGTTTCCCAAGAGACCCAGTACTTC. It translates to CASSLVSQETQYF.

The chain uses TRBV4-3 and TRBJ2-1; the match to TRBD2 covers 8 bases. Looked up from germline, CDR1 is LGHNA and CDR2 is YSLEER. The CDR3 totals 13 residues. V lost 3 bases and J lost 10; bases outside the gene matches: 5. The DNA for the CDR3 is TGCGCCAGCAGCCACGGGGGGGGACCGGAGCAGTTCTTC. Translation gives CASSHGGGPEQFF.

This chain connects TRBV6-1 to TRBJ1-1; maybe TRBD1 (6 bases). Germline CDR1 is MNHNS and CDR2 is SASEGT. The germline V and J ends were trimmed by 2 bases and 11 bases, with 9 bases remaining between them. The CDR3 runs 11 residues. CDR3 residues: CASSERDIAFF. CDR3 bases: TGTGCCAGCAGTGAAAGGGACATCGCTTTCTTT.

This chain links TRBV27 with TRBJ2-2; no firm D call. The CDR3 contains 12 residues. The V gene lost 3 bases and the J gene lost 5 bases, with 4 bases spanning the gap. Germline lookup yields CDR1 MNHEY and CDR2 SMNVEV (reference sequence). The CDR3 nucleotides read TGTGCCAGCAGTTTCGTTACCGGGGAGCTGTTTTTT. This gives the protein CASSFVTGELFF.

The chain couples TRBV28 to TRBJ2-7; D gene unclear. CDR1 is MDHEN and CDR2 is SYDVKM in the germline V gene. The CDR3 has 13 amino acids. Trimming cost V 4 bases and J 3 bases, with 10 bases left between them. DNA for the CDR3: TGTGCCAGCAGTTCCCCTGGGGTCTACGAGCAGTACTTC. Protein sequence: CASSSPGVYEQYF.

This clone was seen many times. This chain connects TRBV28 to TRBJ1-4, with D possibly matching TRBD1 (5 bases). The V end lost 2 bases, the J end lost 0 bases, and 7 bases lay between the germline ends. Germline lookup yields CDR1 MDHEN and CDR2 SYDVKM. This CDR3 comprises 15 residues. The CDR3 bases are TGTGCCAGCAGTTTAGGACAAGCAACTAATGAAAAACTGTTTTTT. Translation gives CASSLGQATNEKLFF.

The J gene is TRBJ2-1, the V gene TRBV11-1, with D possibly being TRBD1 or TRBD2 (5 bases each). Trimming stripped 0 bases from V and 8 bases from J, with 11 bases between. The CDR3 contains 14 residues. Per the germline V gene, CDR1 is SGHAT and CDR2 is FQDESV (reference sequence). DNA for the CDR3: TGTGCCAGCAGCTTAGCTGGGGGTGGGGATGAGCAGTTCTTC. Translating it yields CASSLAGGGDEQFF.

DNA for the CDR3: TGTGCCAGTGTCGGACTAGCGGGCTACGAGCAGTACTTC. This sequence encodes CASVGLAGYEQYF. The chain links TRBV28 to TRBJ2-7; 11 bases are a match to TRBD2. J lost 3 bases, V lost 9 bases, and 4 bases had no gene match. In germline, CDR1 is MDHEN, CDR2 SYDVKM. There are 13 residues in the CDR3.

The V gene is TRBV5-5, the J gene TRBJ1-2; D is unclear. The CDR3 sequence is 14 residues long. Per germline, CDR1 SGHKS and CDR2 YYEKEE (reference sequence). Trimming removed 5 bases from V and 2 bases from J, with 13 bases in between. CDR3 nucleotide sequence: TGTGCCAGCAGTTATTCGGGCAGGAACTATGGCTACACCTTC. Translated: CASSYSGRNYGYTF.

V is TRBV27 and J is TRBJ1-2; 7 bases are a match to TRBD1. The CDR3 is 15 amino acids. J lost 6 bases, V lost 5 bases, and 12 bases had no gene match. Germline V CDR1 and CDR2: MNHEY, SMNVEV (reference sequence). The CDR3 loop reads CASSTAPGQSHGYTF. CDR3 sequence (DNA): TGTGCCAGCAGTACCGCTCCGGGACAGAGCCATGGCTACACCTTC.

J is TRBJ2-7 and V is TRBV4-1, with 8 bases lining up with TRBD1. Trimming took 0 bases from V and 5 from J; bases not matched to a gene: 12. This CDR3 contains 17 residues. Germline V gives CDR1 MGHRA, CDR2 YSYEKL. The CDR3 coding sequence is TGCGCCAGCAGCCAAGATGGAACGGGACAGGCCAGCAACGAGCAGTACTTC. This translates into CASSQDGTGQASNEQYF.